This T cell receptor (beta chain) was found in a study of T cell repertoires in cytomegalovirus infection. Study-wide context: It can be stated that public TCR beta signatures indicated CMV infection as well as a matching HLA type. The study, taken as a whole, reports: Summed frequency of shared TCR beta families picked out CMV carriers who also had the relevant HLA.

A single record per CDR3 protein comes from TCRdb applying MiXCR to the reads. The table lists about 530,000 distinct CDR3 sequences, approximately 26% of them singletons. This clonotype came up a few times. Its target is not known. Germline CDR1 reads LNHNV; CDR2 reads YYDKDF (reference sequence). V lost 6 bases and J 4 bases, leaving 15 bases between the germline ends. The CDR3 has 14 amino acids. This TCR was recovered from a human donor in good health (CMV status not recorded). Some clones in this sample may be carry-over from other donors' samples. The source material was PBMCs. The chain carries TRBV15 and TRBJ1-1; TRBD1 might be the D (5 bases). Written as DNA, the CDR3 is TGTGCCACCAGAAGATTAGACAGTACCACTGAAGCTTTCTTT. Translated: CATRRLDSTTEAFF.